This T cell receptor beta chain was obtained from a study of cytomegalovirus exposure and HLA in healthy donors (dated by TCRdb to the late 2010s). General notes on the study: In an earlier analysis of some 550 of the donors, approximately 260 Gb of sequence data and just under 120 million unique TCR beta sequences from 180 million or so T cells were reported. Approximately 310 gigabases of sequencing data and some 85 million unique TCR sequences were included in an early release covering roughly 600 HLA-typed donors. Of the roughly 400 genotyped donors, over 70% fell in the genetic ancestry cluster associated with self-reported Caucasian donors. The study aimed to test whether cataloging public T cell receptors could reveal signatures of past pathogen exposure. The study profiled the T cell repertoires of approximately 700 subjects by immunosequencing and related them to cytomegalovirus serostatus. In addition to the first cohort of about 650 subjects, a separate validation cohort of 120 different subjects was used. To predict cytomegalovirus infection status, the study brought together high-throughput TCR immunosequencing, statistical association of individual TCRs with disease status, and machine learning. A later analysis re-examined previously published TCR beta repertoires from just over 650 donors and added high-resolution HLA genotyping to investigate patterns of TCR occurrence. Rather than drawing on any new phenotypic data, the later analysis identified candidate immune exposures from TCR beta sequences and the way those sequences occurred across donors. An earlier analysis of around 580 of the donors used high-throughput TCR beta sequencing to judge whether each TCR beta V gene segment behaved as functional or pseudogenic. Donor age, sex, ethnicity and CMV serostatus were compiled alongside the repertoire data. A later genetic analysis took genome-wide SNP genotypes for about 65% of the 666 donors and used that subset as a discovery cohort. Every discovery cohort repertoire had been produced on one sequencing platform. Class I and class II HLA loci were covered by the typing at four-digit resolution. The number of donors typed differed by locus, with roughly 629-640 for A, B, C, DRB1 and DQB1, 522 for DQA1, 600 to 610 for DPA1, and 450 to 480 for DPB1. Five DR-DQ haplotypes were treated as single units for association and clustering because of strong linkage in the cohort. On average, around 200,000 unique TCR beta nucleotide sequences were sequenced per donor among a few hundred genotyped donors of the cohort, with about 17% of those sequences being non-productive.

To note about this clone: This clone's antigen is unknown. Per-base quality was not reported, and no clone a single base away is much larger than it.

Results and caveats for the whole study, not just this receptor: Because counts were too low, 15 to 20 rarely observed V segments, including chromosome 9 orphons, were left out of the earlier analysis of a few hundred of the donors. Most TCR sequences were observed very rarely across donors, whereas some public TCRs were present in many individuals. In a later genetic analysis, a missense DCLRE1C variant was associated with V-gene and J-gene trimming of TCR beta chains, and the association was replicated in an independent cohort. Immune exposure information for the cohort was limited to CMV serostatus. In an earlier analysis of roughly 500 of the donors, most TCR beta V segments appeared in productive rearrangements about 87% or about 30% of the time, broadly matching IMGT annotations. Assigning TCR associations to individual alleles was difficult when HLA alleles, especially DR and DQ, strongly co-occurred. A later analysis reported that several top co-occurrence clusters appeared linked to parvovirus B19, influenza, CMV and Epstein-Barr virus. Compared with equally common non-associated chains, HLA-associated TCR beta chains in a later analysis were more clonally expanded and had lower generation probabilities. Presence/absence analyses assumed roughly uniform sequencing depth across donors, an assumption that may not hold. Because some donors lacked HLA typing at each locus, the association tests relied only on the typed subset. A later analysis associated 15,000 to 20,000 TCR beta sequences with specific HLA alleles at a false discovery rate of 0.05. The cohort was sequenced for TCR beta chains only, and without alpha or paired-chain data the features that could be detected were limited. A further reported finding was that TCR beta sequences accurately predicted the HLA-A and HLA-B alleles for most subjects in the first cohort. Most CMV-associated TCR beta chains appeared to be HLA-restricted in a later analysis, and the HLA associations seemed to be driven largely by CMV exposure. In both the original and validation cohorts, the classifier was reported to diagnose cytomegalovirus status with high specificity and sensitivity. Three of the identified cytomegalovirus-associated TCR beta chains were confirmed in vitro to be specific for cytomegalovirus antigens. The authors suggested that the approach could potentially be generalized to other disease states and immunological phenotypes. A cluster of highly shared sequence variants was judged likely to be a technical artifact of the sequencing pipeline. In the study, 164 TCR beta chains were listed as associated with cytomegalovirus. In a later analysis, the rate of TCR association differed among HLA loci, with DRB1 alleles having the most associated TCRs and HLA-C alleles having the fewest. Compared with the roughly 710-donor mean, donors in an Asian-associated ancestry cluster had fewer N-insertions in productive TCRs, according to a later genetic analysis. Linkage disequilibrium might explain the correlated functional status among segregating V segments, but an unknown experimental factor could not be ruled out.

The library relied on the immunoSEQ multiplex PCR assay. For the multiplex PCR, a mixture combining 60 forward primers for TCR Vbeta segments and 13 reverse primers for TCR Jbeta segments was used. Amplification of the CDR3 region of rearranged TCR beta genes was performed with a multiplex PCR assay on genomic DNA. The amplified TCR beta libraries were sequenced on the Illumina HiSeq System as 87-base-pair reads. As for the authors' bioinformatics: In a later analysis, roughly 80 million unique TCR beta chains were counted across the roughly 700 repertoires, and roughly 9.9 million of these chains were shared by at least two donors. To remove PCR and sequencing errors, raw reads were error-corrected and collapsed into unique sequences using a nearest-neighbor algorithm that merged closely related sequences. Alignment of CDR3 sequences to IMGT reference sequences was used to assign V, D and J gene segments. Each retained sequence needed at least a six-nucleotide match to both a V gene segment and a J gene segment. A rearrangement counted as productive if the CDR3 had no stop codons and remained in frame with V and J, and every other rearrangement counted as non-productive. Following IMGT convention, CDR3 was defined as the stretch from the second conserved V-encoded cysteine up to the conserved J-encoded phenylalanine. In an earlier analysis of around 540 of the donors, sequences lacking an unambiguous match to a single V gene segment were excluded. In an earlier analysis of several hundred of the donors, a V segment was called functional when productive rearrangements were above 56.7%, and segregating when the standard deviation between donors exceeded 5%. A statistical classification framework was developed to diagnose cytomegalovirus status using the catalog of TCR beta chain sequences. In a later analysis, TCR nucleotide sequences were compared against IMGT/GENE-DB human TR gene sequences so that V and J genes could be assigned. Using the TCRdist pipeline, a later analysis assigned CDR3 sequences along with most-parsimonious VDJ recombination scenarios. In a later analysis, each TCR beta chain was defined by its CDR3 amino acid sequence together with its V-gene family, and reads without a unique V-gene family were excluded. A later analysis removed 550 to 650 highly shared, low-generation-probability nucleotide sequences to deal with suspected cross-contamination and a sequencing artifact. A later analysis calculated a clonal expansion index for each public chain from normalized within-repertoire ranks of inferred template counts. In a later analysis, generation probabilities were computed with a VDJ recombination model fitted to out-of-frame rearrangements, and the resulting probabilities were checked against IGoR. In a later analysis, hypergeometric tests were used to score TCR-TCR, TCR-HLA and TCR-CMV co-occurrence, with a repertoire-size bias correction applied to TCR pairs. To estimate false discovery rates, a later analysis permuted the HLA or CMV assignments 20 times. In a later analysis, co-occurring TCRs were grouped using DBSCAN, and TCRdist sequence similarity was added for clustering within HLA-allele-positive subsets. Repertoires with fewer than 30,000 or more than 120,000 public chains were left out of co-occurrence clustering, as were five repertoires with anomalous nucleotide sharing. TCRdb's version of the immuneACCESS table is confined to in-frame rearrangements and falls short of the full clone set. An unresolved V gene accounts for under half of the shortfall where checked; the remainder is of unknown origin. V and J calls and clone size follow that table, whereas D and trimming were derived from the DNA. A total of about 36,000 clones appear in this sample, roughly three quarters of them only once. Clones ranked in the top ten supply 5% to 8% of the sample.

In total, fewer than 750 healthy bone marrow donors made up the cohort. Cohort members were all nominally healthy when sampled, although unrecorded immune exposures were likely present. The donor was CMV seronegative and belonged to the group of 350 or so seronegative cohort members. A peripheral blood sample was provided by each donor, and peripheral blood mononuclear cells were used for TCR beta sequencing. The Qiagen DNeasy Blood Extraction Kit was used to extract genomic DNA from the blood cell samples. The clonotype comes from a man in his thirties or forties in good health and CMV-seronegative. The material sequenced was PBMCs.

The CDR3 in this case is CASSQGRLAGANVLTF. At the DNA level, the sequence is TGCGCCAGCAGCCAAGGGAGGCTGGCTGGGGCCAACGTCCTGACTTTC. The V and J segments used are TRBV4-3 and TRBJ2-6; TRBD2 is a weak D gene call, 5 bases matching. From the germline V gene, CDR1 is LGHNA and CDR2 is YSLEER. The CDR3 spans 16 residues, from the cysteine through the phenylalanine. Only the CDR3 DNA is retained, 48 bases long and in frame from the first base. V drops 1 base and J drops 2 bases, leaving 9 bases in between.